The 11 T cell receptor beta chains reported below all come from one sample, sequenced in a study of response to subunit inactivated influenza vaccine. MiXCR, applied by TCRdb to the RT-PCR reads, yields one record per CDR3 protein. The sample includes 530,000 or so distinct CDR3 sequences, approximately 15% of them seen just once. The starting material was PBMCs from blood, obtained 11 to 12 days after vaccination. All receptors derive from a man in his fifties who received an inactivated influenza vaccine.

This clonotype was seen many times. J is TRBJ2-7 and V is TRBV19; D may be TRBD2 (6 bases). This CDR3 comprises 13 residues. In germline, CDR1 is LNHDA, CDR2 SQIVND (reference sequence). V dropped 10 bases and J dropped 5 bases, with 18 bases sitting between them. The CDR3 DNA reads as TGTGCCATTGGAGGGGAGGCGGGCGACGAGCAGTACTTC. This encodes CAIGGEAGDEQYF.

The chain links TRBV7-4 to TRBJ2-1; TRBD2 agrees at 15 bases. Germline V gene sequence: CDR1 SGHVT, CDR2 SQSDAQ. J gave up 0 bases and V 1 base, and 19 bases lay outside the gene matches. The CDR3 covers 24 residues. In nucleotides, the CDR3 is TGTGCCAGCAGCTTAGTCGGGACTAGCGGGGGGCTAACCTTTATTACGAGCTCCTACAATGAGCAGTTCTTC. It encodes CASSLVGTSGGLTFITSSYNEQFF. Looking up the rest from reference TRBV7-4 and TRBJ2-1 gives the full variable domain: GAGVSQSPRYKVAKRGRDVALRCDSISGHVTLYWYRQTLGQGSEVLTYSQSDAQRDKSGRPSGRFSAERPERSVSTLKIQRTEQGDSAVYLCASSLVGTSGGLTFITSSYNEQFFGPGTRLTVL.

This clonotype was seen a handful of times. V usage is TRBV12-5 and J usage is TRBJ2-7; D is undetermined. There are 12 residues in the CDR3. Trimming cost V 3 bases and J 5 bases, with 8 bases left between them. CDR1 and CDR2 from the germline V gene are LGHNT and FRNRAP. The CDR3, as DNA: TGTGCTAGTGGTTTCGACCGGCACGAGCAGTACTTC. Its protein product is CASGFDRHEQYF.

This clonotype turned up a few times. The CDR3 DNA reads as TGTGCCAGCAGCCCGGGACAGTTCTACGAGCAGTACTTC. Translation gives CASSPGQFYEQYF. The V call is TRBV3-1, the J call TRBJ2-7, with 7 bases lining up with TRBD1. CDR1 is LGHDT and CDR2 is YNNKEL in the germline V gene (reference sequence). CDR3 length: 13 amino acids. The trim removed 4 bases at V and 3 bases at J, leaving 3 bases unmatched.

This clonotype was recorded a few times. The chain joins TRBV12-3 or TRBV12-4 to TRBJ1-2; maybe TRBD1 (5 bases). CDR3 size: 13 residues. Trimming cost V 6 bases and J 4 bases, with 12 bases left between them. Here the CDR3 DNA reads TGTGCCAGCAGGGGCAGGGATACCTATGGCTACACCTTC. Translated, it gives CASRGRDTYGYTF.

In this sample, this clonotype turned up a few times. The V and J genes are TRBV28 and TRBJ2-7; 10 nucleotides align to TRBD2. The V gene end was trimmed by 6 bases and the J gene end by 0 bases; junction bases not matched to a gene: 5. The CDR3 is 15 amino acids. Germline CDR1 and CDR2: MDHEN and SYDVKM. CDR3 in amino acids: CASSGGLAVSYEQYF. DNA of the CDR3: TGTGCCAGCAGCGGTGGACTAGCGGTCTCCTACGAGCAGTACTTC.

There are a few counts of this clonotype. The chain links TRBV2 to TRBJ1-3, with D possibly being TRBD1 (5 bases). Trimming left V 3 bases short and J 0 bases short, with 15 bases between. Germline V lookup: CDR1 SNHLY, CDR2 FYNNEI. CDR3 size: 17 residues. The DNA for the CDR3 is TGTGCCAGCAGTGATTCGGGGACTACTCTCTCTGGAAACACCATATATTTT. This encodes CASSDSGTTLSGNTIYF.

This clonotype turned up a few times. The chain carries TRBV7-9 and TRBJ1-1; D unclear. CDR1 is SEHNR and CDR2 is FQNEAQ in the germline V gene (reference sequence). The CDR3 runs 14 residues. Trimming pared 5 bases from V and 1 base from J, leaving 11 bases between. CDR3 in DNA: TGTGCCAGCAGCCCTACACCGGGGAACACTGAAGCTTTCTTT. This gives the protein CASSPTPGNTEAFF.

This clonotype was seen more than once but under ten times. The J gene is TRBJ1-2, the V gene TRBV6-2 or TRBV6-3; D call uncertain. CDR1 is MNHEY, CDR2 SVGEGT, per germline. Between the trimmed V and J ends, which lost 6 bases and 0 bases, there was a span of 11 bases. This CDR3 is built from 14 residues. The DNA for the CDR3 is TGTGCCAGCAGGGAAGTAGGAGCTAACTATGGCTACACCTTC. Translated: CASREVGANYGYTF.

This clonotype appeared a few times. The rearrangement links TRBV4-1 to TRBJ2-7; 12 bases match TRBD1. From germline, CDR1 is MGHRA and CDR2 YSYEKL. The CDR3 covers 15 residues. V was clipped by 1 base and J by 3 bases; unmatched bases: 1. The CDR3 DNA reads TGCGCCAGCAGCCAAGGGGACAGGGGGCTCTACGAGCAGTACTTC. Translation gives CASSQGDRGLYEQYF.

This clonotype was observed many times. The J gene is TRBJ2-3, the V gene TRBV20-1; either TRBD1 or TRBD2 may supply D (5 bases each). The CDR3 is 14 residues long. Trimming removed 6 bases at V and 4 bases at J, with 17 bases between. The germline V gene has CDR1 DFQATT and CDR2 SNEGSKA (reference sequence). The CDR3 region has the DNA TGCAGTGCCGCTAAGCTGGGGGAAGCAGATACGCAGTATTTT. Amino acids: CSAAKLGEADTQYF.